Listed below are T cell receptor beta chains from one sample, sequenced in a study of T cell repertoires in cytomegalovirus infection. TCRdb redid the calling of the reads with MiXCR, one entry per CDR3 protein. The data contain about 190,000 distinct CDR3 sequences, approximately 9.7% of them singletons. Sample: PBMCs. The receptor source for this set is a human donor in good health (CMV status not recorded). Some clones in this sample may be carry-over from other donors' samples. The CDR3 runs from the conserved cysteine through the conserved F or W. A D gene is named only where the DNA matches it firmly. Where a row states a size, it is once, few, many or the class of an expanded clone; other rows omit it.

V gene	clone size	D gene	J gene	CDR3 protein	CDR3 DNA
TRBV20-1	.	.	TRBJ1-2	CSAGRQALLGYTF	TGCAGTGCGGGTAGACAGGCCCTTTTAGGCTACACCTTC
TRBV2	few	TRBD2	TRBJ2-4	CASSRLAGGDGTKNIQYF	TGTGCCAGCAGTCGACTAGCGGGAGGAGACGGGACCAAAAACATTCAGTACTTC
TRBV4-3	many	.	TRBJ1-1	CASSARTSGETEAFF	TGCGCCAGCAGCGCCCGCACCTCAGGGGAAACTGAAGCTTTCTTT
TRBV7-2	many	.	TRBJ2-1	CASSLGVMNEQFF	TGTGCCAGCAGCCTGGGGGTTATGAATGAGCAGTTCTTC
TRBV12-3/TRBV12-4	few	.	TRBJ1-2	CASKTDRRDGYTF	TGTGCCAGCAAAACCGACAGGCGGGACGGCTACACCTTC
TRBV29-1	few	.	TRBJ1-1	CSALRVGMNTEAFF	TGCAGCGCCCTAAGGGTAGGCATGAACACTGAAGCTTTCTTT
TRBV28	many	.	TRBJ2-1	CASSRRDSRLYNEQFF	TGTGCCAGCAGCCGGCGGGACAGCAGACTCTACAATGAGCAGTTCTTC
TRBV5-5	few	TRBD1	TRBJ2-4	CASSLGQGRIDIQYF	TGTGCCAGCAGCTTGGGACAGGGGCGTATTGACATTCAGTACTTC
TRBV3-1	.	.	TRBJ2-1	CASSQDPLGSNEQFF	TGTGCCAGCAGCCAAGACCCTTTGGGCAGTAATGAGCAGTTCTTC
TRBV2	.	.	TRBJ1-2	CASSESPFSHYGYTF	TGTGCCAGCAGTGAATCCCCTTTCTCCCACTATGGCTACACCTTC
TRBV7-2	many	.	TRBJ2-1	CASSLASRRPLYNEQFF	TGTGCCAGCAGCTTAGCGTCGCGACGTCCTTTATACAATGAGCAGTTCTTC
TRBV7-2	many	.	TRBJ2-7	CASSLGSTFSYEQYF	TGTGCCAGCAGCTTAGGGAGTACCTTCTCCTACGAGCAGTACTTC
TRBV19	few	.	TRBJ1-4	CASSIRQGYEKLFF	TGTGCCAGTAGTATTCGGCAGGGGTACGAAAAACTGTTTTTT
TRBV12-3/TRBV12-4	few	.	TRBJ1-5	CASSVYNQPQHF	TGTGCCAGCAGCGTGTACAATCAGCCCCAGCATTTT
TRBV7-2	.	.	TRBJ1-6	CASSPGEGYSPLHF	TGTGCCAGCAGTCCCGGGGAGGGCTATTCACCCCTCCACTTT
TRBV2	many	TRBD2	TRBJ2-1	CASSARTSGSGVEQFF	TGTGCCAGCAGTGCCCGGACTAGCGGGAGCGGGGTTGAGCAGTTCTTC
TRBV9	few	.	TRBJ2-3	CASSVEAASTDTQYF	TGTGCCAGCAGCGTAGAGGCAGCTAGCACAGATACGCAGTATTTT
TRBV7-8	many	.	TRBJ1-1	CASSLEGRGKAFF	TGTGCCAGCAGCTTAGAGGGCAGGGGAAAAGCTTTCTTT
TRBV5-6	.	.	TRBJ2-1	CASSGISPSSYNEQFF	TGTGCCAGCAGCGGAATTTCCCCCAGCTCCTACAATGAGCAGTTCTTC
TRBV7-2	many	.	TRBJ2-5	CASSSTSQETQYF	TGTGCCAGCAGCTCGACTAGTCAAGAGACCCAGTACTTC
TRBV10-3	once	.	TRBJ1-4	CAISGDHEGKLFF	TGTGCCATCAGTGGGGATCACGAGGGAAAACTGTTTTTT
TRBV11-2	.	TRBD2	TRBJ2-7	CASSLTSGGGQSYEQYF	TGTGCCAGCAGCTTGACTAGCGGGGGGGGCCAGTCCTACGAGCAGTACTTC
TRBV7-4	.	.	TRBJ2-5	CASSLATNAGTQYF	TGTGCCAGCAGCTTAGCGACAAACGCAGGGACCCAGTACTTC
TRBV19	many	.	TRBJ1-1	CASSVGMIMNTEAFF	TGTGCCAGTAGTGTCGGAATGATCATGAACACTGAAGCTTTCTTT
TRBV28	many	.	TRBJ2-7	CASSLSPGQGFNEQYF	TGTGCCAGCAGTTTATCCCCGGGCCAGGGGTTCAACGAGCAGTACTTC
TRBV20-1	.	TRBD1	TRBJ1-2	CSASAPGQGSHGYTF	TGCAGTGCTAGCGCTCCGGGACAGGGAAGTCATGGCTACACCTTC
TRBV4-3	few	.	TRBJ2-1	CANSQAGSGHGFF	TGCGCCAACAGCCAAGCCGGATCGGGACATGGCTTCTTC
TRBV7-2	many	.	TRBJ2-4	CASSLAKNIQYF	TGTGCCAGCAGTTTAGCCAAAAACATTCAGTACTTC
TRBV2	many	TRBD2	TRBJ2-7	CASKLAGVFSEQYF	TGTGCCAGCAAACTAGCGGGAGTTTTTAGCGAGCAGTACTTC
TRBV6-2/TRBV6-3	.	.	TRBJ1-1	CASRDRQNTEAFF	TGTGCCAGCAGGGACAGACAGAACACTGAAGCTTTCTTT
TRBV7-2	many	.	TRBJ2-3	CASSLQAIETDTQYF	TGTGCCAGCAGCTTACAAGCTATAGAAACAGATACGCAGTATTTT
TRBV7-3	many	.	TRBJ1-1	CASSPEWTSEAFF	TGTGCCAGCAGCCCCGAGTGGACATCTGAAGCTTTCTTT
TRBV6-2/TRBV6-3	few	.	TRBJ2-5	CASSYLETQYF	TGTGCCAGCAGTTACTTGGAGACCCAGTACTTC
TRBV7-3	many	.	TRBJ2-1	CASSSMPGDEQFF	TGTGCCAGCAGCTCAATGCCGGGGGATGAGCAGTTCTTC
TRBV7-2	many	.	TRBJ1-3	CASSSGGGRNSGNTIYF	TGTGCCAGCAGCTCCGGGGGGGGACGGAACTCTGGAAACACCATATATTTT
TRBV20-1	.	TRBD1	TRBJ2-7	CSARTGLVSYEQYF	TGCAGTGCCAGGACAGGCCTTGTTTCCTACGAGCAGTACTTC
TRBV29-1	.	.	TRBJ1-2	CSVGVLVGYTF	TGCAGCGTTGGAGTCCTAGTCGGCTACACCTTC
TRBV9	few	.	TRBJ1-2	CASSVDWNYGYTF	TGTGCCAGCAGCGTAGACTGGAACTATGGCTACACCTTC
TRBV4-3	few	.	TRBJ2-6	CASSQGGSSGANVLTF	TGCGCCAGCAGCCAAGGGGGGAGCTCTGGGGCCAACGTCCTGACTTTC
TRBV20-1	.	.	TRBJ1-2	CSGGLGKSNYGYTF	TGCAGTGGGGGTCTCGGCAAGAGTAACTATGGCTACACCTTC
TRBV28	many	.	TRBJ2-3	CASSLAEASTDTQYF	TGTGCCAGCAGTCTCGCGGAAGCAAGCACAGATACGCAGTATTTT
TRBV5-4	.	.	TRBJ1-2	CASSIVGRNYGYTF	TGTGCCAGCAGCATCGTCGGCCGAAACTATGGCTACACCTTC
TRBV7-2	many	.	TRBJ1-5	CASSLWRDGNQPQHF	TGTGCCAGCAGCCTTTGGCGGGACGGCAATCAGCCCCAGCATTTT
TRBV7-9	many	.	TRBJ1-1	CASSLAQSIEAFF	TGTGCCAGCAGCTTAGCACAGTCGATTGAAGCTTTCTTT